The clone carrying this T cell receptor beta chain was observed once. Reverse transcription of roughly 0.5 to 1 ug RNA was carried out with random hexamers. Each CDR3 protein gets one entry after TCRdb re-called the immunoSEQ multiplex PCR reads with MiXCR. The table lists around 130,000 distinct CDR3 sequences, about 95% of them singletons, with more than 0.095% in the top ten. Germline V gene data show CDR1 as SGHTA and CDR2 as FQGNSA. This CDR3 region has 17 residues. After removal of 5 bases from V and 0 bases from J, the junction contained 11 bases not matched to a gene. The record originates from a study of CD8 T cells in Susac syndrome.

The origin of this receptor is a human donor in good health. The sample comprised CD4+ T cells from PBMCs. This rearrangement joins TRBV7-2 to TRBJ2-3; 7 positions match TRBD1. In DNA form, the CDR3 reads TGTGCCAGCAGCCAACCCTGGGACAGAAGGAGCACAGATACGCAGTATTTT. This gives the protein CASSQPWDRRSTDTQYF.